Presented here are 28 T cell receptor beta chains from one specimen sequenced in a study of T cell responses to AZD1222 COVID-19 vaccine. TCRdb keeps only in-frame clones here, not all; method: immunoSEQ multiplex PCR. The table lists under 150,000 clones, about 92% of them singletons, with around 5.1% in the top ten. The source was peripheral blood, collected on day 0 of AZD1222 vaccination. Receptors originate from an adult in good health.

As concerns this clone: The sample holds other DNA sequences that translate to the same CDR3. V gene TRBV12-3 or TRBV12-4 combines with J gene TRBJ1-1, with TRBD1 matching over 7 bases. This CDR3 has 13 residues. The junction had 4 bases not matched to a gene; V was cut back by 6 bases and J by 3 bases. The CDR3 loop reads CASSPQGDTEAFF. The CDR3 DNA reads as TGTGCCAGCAGCCCCCAGGGGGACACTGAAGCTTTCTTT.

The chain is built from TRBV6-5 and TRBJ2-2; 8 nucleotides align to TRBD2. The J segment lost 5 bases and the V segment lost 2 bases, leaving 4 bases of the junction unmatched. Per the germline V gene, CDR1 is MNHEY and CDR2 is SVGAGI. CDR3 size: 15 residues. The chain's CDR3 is CASSYRTSLTGELFF. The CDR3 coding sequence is TGTGCCAGCAGTTACAGGACTAGCCTGACCGGGGAGCTGTTTTTT.

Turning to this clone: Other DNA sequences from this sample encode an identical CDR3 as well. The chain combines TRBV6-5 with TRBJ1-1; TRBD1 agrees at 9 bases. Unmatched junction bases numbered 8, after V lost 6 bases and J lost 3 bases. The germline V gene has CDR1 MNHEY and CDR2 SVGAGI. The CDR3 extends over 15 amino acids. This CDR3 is CASSLIRTGDTEAFF. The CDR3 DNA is TGTGCCAGCAGCCTAATACGGACAGGGGACACTGAAGCTTTCTTT.

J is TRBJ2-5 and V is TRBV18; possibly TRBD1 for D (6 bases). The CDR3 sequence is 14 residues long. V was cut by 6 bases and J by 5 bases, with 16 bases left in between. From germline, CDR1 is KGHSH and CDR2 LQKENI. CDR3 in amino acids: CASSPGASEETQYF. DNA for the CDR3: TGTGCCAGCTCTCCAGGGGCTTCGGAGGAGACCCAGTACTTC.

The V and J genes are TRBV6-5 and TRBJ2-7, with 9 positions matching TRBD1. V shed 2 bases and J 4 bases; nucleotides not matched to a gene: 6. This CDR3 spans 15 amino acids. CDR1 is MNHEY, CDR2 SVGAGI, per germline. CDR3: CASSYGGQGKYEQYF. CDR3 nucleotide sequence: TGTGCCAGCAGTTACGGGGGACAGGGAAAATACGAGCAGTACTTC.

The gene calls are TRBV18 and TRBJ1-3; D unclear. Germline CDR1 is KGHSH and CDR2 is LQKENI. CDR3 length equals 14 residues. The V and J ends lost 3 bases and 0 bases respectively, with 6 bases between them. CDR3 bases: TGTGCCAGCTCACCGGGAAGCTCTGGAAACACCATATATTTT. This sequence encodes CASSPGSSGNTIYF. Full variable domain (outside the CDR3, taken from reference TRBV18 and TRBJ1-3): NAGVMQNPRHLVRRRGQEARLRCSPMKGHSHVYWYRQLPEEGLKFMVYLQKENIIDESGMPKERFSAEFPKEGPSILRIQQVVRGDSAAYFCASSPGSSGNTIYFGEGSWLTVV.

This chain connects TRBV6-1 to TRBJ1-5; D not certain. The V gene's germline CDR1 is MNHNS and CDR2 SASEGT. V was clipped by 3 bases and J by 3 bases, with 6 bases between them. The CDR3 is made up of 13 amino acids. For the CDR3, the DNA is TGTGCCAGCAGTGACGGGAACAATCAGCCCCAGCATTTT. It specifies CASSDGNNQPQHF.

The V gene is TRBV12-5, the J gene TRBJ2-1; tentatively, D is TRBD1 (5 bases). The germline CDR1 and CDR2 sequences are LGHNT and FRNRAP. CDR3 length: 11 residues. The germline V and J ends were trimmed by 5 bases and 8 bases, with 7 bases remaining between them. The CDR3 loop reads CASGVRDEQFF. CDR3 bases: TGTGCTAGTGGTGTCAGGGATGAGCAGTTCTTC.

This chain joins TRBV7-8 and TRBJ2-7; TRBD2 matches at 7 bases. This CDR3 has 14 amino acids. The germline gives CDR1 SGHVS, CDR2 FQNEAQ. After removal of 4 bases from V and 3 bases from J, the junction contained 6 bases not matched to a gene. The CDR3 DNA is TGTGCCAGCAGCTCCTCTAGCGGCTACTACGAGCAGTACTTC. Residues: CASSSSSGYYEQYF.

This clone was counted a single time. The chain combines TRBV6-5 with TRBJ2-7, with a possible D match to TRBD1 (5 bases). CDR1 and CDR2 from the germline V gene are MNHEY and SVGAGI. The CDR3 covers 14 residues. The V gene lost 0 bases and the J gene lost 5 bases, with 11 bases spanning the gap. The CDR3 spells CASSYSSSRDEQYF. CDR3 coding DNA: TGTGCCAGCAGTTACTCGAGTTCCAGGGACGAGCAGTACTTC.

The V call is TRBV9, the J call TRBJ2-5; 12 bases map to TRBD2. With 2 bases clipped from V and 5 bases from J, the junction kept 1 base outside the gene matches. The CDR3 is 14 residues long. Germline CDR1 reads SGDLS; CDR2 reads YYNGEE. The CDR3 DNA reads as TGTGCCAGCAGCGTCGGGACTAGCGGGGAGACCCAGTACTTC. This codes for CASSVGTSGETQYF.

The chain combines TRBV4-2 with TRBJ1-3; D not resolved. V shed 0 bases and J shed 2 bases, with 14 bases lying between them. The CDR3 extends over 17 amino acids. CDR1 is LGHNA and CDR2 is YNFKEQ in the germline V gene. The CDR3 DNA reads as TGTGCCAGCAGCCAAGAAACGGCCCGGGAGGCTGGAAACACCATATATTTT. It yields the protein CASSQETAREAGNTIYF.

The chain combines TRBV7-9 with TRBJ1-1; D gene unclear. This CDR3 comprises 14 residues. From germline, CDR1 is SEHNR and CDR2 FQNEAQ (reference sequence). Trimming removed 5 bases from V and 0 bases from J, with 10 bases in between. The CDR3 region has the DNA TGTGCCAGCAGCCACTTGCGGATGAACACTGAAGCTTTCTTT. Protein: CASSHLRMNTEAFF.

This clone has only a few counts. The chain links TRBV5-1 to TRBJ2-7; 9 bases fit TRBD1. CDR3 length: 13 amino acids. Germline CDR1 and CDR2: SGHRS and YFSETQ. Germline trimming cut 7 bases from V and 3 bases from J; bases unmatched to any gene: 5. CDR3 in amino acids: CASGKTGGYEQYF. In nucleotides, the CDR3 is TGCGCCAGCGGCAAGACAGGGGGCTACGAGCAGTACTTC.

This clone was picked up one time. CDR3 coding DNA: TGCAGCGTTGAATCAGGCCAAGAGACCCAGTACTTC. Translation: CSVESGQETQYF. This chain links TRBV29-1 with TRBJ2-5; D call uncertain. The germline V gene encodes CDR1 SQVTM and CDR2 ANQGSEA. The CDR3 totals 12 residues. Trimming took 2 bases from V and 1 from J, leaving 5 bases between them.

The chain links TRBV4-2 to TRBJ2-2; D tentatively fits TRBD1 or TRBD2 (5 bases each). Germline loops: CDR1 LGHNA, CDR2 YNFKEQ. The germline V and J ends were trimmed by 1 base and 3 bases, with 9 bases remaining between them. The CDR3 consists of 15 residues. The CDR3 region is CASSQGGSDTGELFF. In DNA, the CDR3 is TGTGCCAGCAGCCAAGGGGGGTCGGACACCGGGGAGCTGTTTTTT.

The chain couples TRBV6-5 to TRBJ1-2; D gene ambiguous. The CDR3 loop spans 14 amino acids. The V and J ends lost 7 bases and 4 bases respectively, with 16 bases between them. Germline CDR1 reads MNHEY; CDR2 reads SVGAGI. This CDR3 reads CASNPRRNPYGYTF. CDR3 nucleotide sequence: TGTGCCAGCAACCCTCGAAGAAACCCCTATGGCTACACCTTC.

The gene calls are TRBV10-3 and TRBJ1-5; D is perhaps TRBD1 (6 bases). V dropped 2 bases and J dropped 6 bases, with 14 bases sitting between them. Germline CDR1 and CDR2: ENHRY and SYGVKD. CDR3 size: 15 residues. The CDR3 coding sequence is TGTGCCATCAGTGAGAACGATCAGGGGTTTCAGCCCCAGCATTTT. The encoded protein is CAISENDQGFQPQHF.

The CDR3 DNA reads TGTGCCAGCTCACCGACGTCCGGGGACCAGTACTTC. Protein: CASSPTSGDQYF. The V call is TRBV18, the J call TRBJ2-5; a weak D match, TRBD2 (5 bases). CDR3 length: 12 residues. The germline gives CDR1 KGHSH, CDR2 LQKENI. Trimming removed 3 bases at V and 10 bases at J, with 12 bases between.

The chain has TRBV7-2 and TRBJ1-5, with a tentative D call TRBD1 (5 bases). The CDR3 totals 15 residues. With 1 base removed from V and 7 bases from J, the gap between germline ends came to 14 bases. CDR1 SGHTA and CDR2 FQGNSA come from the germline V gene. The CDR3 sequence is CASSLDGGVEQPQHF. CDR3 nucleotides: TGTGCCAGCAGCTTAGATGGGGGGGTCGAGCAGCCCCAGCATTTT.

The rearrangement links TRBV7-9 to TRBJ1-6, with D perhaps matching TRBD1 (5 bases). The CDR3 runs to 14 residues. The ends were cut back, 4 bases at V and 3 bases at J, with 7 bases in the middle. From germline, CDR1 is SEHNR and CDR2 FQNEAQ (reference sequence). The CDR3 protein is CASSSDSYNSPLHF. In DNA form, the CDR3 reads TGTGCCAGCAGCTCTGACAGCTATAATTCACCCCTCCACTTT.

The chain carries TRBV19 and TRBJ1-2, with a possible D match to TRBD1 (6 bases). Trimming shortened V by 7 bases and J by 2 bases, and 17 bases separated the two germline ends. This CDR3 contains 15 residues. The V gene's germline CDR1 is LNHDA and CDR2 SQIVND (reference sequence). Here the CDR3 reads CASTLGQIRNYGYTF. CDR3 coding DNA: TGTGCCAGTACCTTGGGACAAATTAGGAACTATGGCTACACCTTC.

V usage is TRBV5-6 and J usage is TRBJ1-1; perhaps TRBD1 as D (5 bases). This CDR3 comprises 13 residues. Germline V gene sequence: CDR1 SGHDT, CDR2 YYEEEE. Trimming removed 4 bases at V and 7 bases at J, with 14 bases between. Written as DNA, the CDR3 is TGTGCCAGCAGCACGCCGGGACTCATTGAAGCTTTCTTT. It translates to CASSTPGLIEAFF.

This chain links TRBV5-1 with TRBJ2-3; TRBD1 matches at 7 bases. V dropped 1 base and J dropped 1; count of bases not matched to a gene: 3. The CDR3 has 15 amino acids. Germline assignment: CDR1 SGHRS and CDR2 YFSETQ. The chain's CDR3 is CASSLTGTGTDTQYF. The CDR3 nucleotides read TGCGCCAGCAGCTTGACAGGGACAGGCACAGATACGCAGTATTTT.

CDR3 bases: TGTGCCAGCTCACCCTTAGGGGGCAGGGCAAGCAATCAGCCCCAGCATTTT. Amino acids: CASSPLGGRASNQPQHF. The V gene is TRBV18, the J gene TRBJ1-5; TRBD1 agrees at 7 bases. Germline trimming cut 3 bases from V and 1 base from J; bases unmatched to any gene: 9. The CDR3 runs 17 residues. Looked up from germline, CDR1 is KGHSH and CDR2 is LQKENI.

This CDR3 is CASRGGNTGELFF. The CDR3 nucleotides are TGTGCCAGTAGGGGGGGAAACACCGGGGAGCTGTTTTTT. This rearrangement joins TRBV19 to TRBJ2-2, with D perhaps TRBD2 (6 bases). The CDR3 runs 13 residues. Trimming removed 6 bases from V and 2 bases from J, with 7 bases in between. CDR1 is LNHDA, CDR2 SQIVND, per germline (reference sequence). Supplemented by reference TRBV19 and TRBJ2-2, the full variable domain reads DGGITQSPKYLFRKEGQNVTLSCEQNLNHDAMYWYRQDPGQGLRLIYYSQIVNDFQKGDIAEGYSVSREKKESFPLTVTSAQKNPTAFYLCASRGGNTGELFFGEGSRLTVL.

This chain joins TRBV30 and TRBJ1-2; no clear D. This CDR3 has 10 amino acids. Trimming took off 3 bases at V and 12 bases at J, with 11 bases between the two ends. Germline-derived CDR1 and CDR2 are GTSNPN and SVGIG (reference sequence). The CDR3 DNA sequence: TGTGCCTGGAGCCCGGCAGCAAACACCTTC. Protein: CAWSPAANTF.

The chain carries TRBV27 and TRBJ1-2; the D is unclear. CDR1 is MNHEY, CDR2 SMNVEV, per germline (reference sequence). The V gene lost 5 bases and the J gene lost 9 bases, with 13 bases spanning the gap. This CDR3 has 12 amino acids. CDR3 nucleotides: TGTGCCAGCAGTGGCCGGGTGGGGAGCTACACCTTC. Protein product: CASSGRVGSYTF.